Sequencing of this T cell receptor beta chain was carried out in a study of beta chain features in type 1 diabetes. Expressed TCRB transcripts were sequenced after all isolated RNA was converted to cDNA. This table comes from immunoSEQ multiplex PCR, and its TCRdb copy is limited to in-frame clones, with some not included. The data contain 860,000 or so clones, 15% to 20% of them seen just once; the ten biggest clones take up 0.023%. This CDR3 has 16 amino acids. Germline assignment: CDR1 MGHDK and CDR2 SYGVNS. Trimming at V came to 10 bases and at J to 0 bases, leaving 10 bases not matched to a gene.

The chain has TRBV25-1 and TRBJ2-1; 9 bases line up with TRBD2. This TCR was recovered from a woman aged 18-29 years in good health. The sample consisted of naive CD4+ T cells from blood. CDR3 protein: CATKTSGPSSYNEQFF. The CDR3 nucleotides read TGTGCCACTAAGACTAGCGGCCCGAGCTCCTACAATGAGCAGTTCTTC.